This T cell receptor beta chain comes out of a study of CD8+ T cells in alopecia areata. Whole-study findings and limits: Administration of tofacitinib significantly diminished scalp clonality and expanded CD8+ clones within the top 100. Persistence during tofacitinib was seen for many expanded lesional clones in scalp and blood. Compared with normal scalp, lesional scalp had higher clonality and more expanded CD8+ clones.

J gave up 12 bases and V 1 base, and 11 bases lay outside the gene matches. CDR1 MGHRA and CDR2 YSYEKL come from the germline V gene. This CDR3 region has 15 residues. Reverse transcribed after extraction, RNA yielded cDNA as the sequencing template. Produced via immunoSEQ multiplex PCR; TCRdb's table is partial and in-frame only. This table holds around 100,000 clones, roughly two fifths found once. As to this clone: Its antigen is still unknown.

Treatment specified: oral pan-JAK inhibitor, 5-10 mg twice daily. The sequences come from CD8+ T cells sorted from blood, collected at week 24, from a patient treated with tofacitinib. The TCR originated in a human donor with alopecia areata. The chain joins TRBV4-1 to TRBJ2-1; 8 nucleotides agree with TRBD2. CDR3 bases: TGCGCCAGCAGCCAAGCCTCCGGGACTAGGTTAACGCAGTTCTTC. Its translation: CASSQASGTRLTQFF.